The subject of this entry is one T cell receptor beta chain. What it binds is not known. Profiled with immunoSEQ multiplex PCR; TCRdb holds only in-frame clones, not every one. In the table there are some 90,000 clones, approximately 95% of which are singletons. The data are from a study of graft-versus-host responses after intestinal transplantation. Overall study: Anti-thymocyte globulin was used for induction in all recipients, who then took tacrolimus and steroids for roughly three years.

This CDR3 has 12 amino acids. Losses at the gene ends were 3 bases for V and 6 bases for J; bases not matched to a gene: 2. The V gene's germline CDR1 is SGHKS and CDR2 YYEKEE (reference sequence). The study, taken as a whole, reports: GvH clones occurred in recipient marrow; some first appeared in ileum or blood. Graft-donor T cell macrochimerism in patients accompanied high graft-versus-host to host-versus-graft clonal ratios in allografts.

The input for sequencing was unstimulated CD8+ T cells sorted from spleen or lymph node cells, taken before intestinal transplant. The clonotype comes from a human donor who received an intestinal transplant. This rearrangement joins TRBV5-5 to TRBJ1-1; 7 nucleotides match TRBD1. The CDR3: CASSSTGPEAFF. In DNA form, the CDR3 reads TGTGCCAGCAGCTCGACAGGGCCTGAAGCTTTCTTT.